The 12 T cell receptor beta chains below come from one sample, sequenced in a study of blood T cell repertoires in COVID-19. Data came from immunoSEQ multiplex PCR; TCRdb stores just in-frame clones and leaves some out. This sample has 60,000 or so clones; around 75% occur once, and the top ten carry about 25%. The material sequenced was peripheral blood. The receptors were sampled from a human donor in a cohort sampled during active COVID-19.

The gene calls are TRBV4-1 and TRBJ1-1; D is possibly TRBD1 (5 bases). The CDR3 loop spans 16 amino acids. The germline V gene has CDR1 MGHRA and CDR2 YSYEKL. The germline V and J ends were trimmed by 1 base and 2 bases, with 14 bases remaining between them. The CDR3 spells CASSQVPRGVNTEAFF. DNA for the CDR3: TGCGCCAGCAGCCAAGTTCCACGGGGGGTAAACACTGAAGCTTTCTTT.

This chain links TRBV12-3 or TRBV12-4 with TRBJ1-5; the D is unclear. CDR3 length equals 13 residues. V dropped 3 bases and J dropped 7 bases, with 10 bases sitting between them. The CDR3 DNA reads as TGTGCCAGCAGTTTTACCGAGGGACAGCCCCAGCATTTT. Protein sequence: CASSFTEGQPQHF.

This clone was seen a few times. This chain connects TRBV5-6 to TRBJ2-1; 11 bases agree with TRBD2. CDR1 and CDR2 from the germline V gene are SGHDT and YYEEEE. Losses at the gene ends were 4 bases for V and 8 bases for J; bases not matched to a gene: 8. CDR3 length: 15 residues. The CDR3 loop is CASSLLAGDAYEQFF. CDR3 sequence (DNA): TGTGCCAGCAGCCTACTAGCGGGGGACGCCTATGAGCAGTTCTTC.

This clone was recorded a few times. J is TRBJ1-2 and V is TRBV6-2 or TRBV6-3; TRBD1 matches at 11 bases. This CDR3 contains 17 residues. CDR1 and CDR2 (germline): MNHEY, SVGEGT. J gave up 5 bases and V 0 bases, and 8 bases lay outside the gene matches. CDR3 protein: CASSYSQIGTGGYGYTF. The CDR3 DNA sequence: TGTGCCAGCAGTTACTCCCAAATTGGGACAGGGGGTTATGGCTACACCTTC.

The V and J genes are TRBV18 and TRBJ2-2; tentative D call: TRBD2 (5 bases). Germline V gene data show CDR1 as KGHSH and CDR2 as LQKENI. The CDR3 is 16 amino acids. V dropped 2 bases and J dropped 1 base, with 11 bases sitting between them. The CDR3 protein is CASSPSQAGNTGELFF. The CDR3 coding sequence is TGTGCCAGCTCACCATCTCAGGCGGGGAACACCGGGGAGCTGTTTTTT.

This clone was picked up a small number of times. The chain uses TRBV30 and TRBJ2-7; D possibly corresponds to TRBD2 (6 bases). Trimming left V 5 bases short and J 6 bases short, with 17 bases between. Germline CDR1 and CDR2: GTSNPN and SVGIG (reference sequence). The CDR3 contains 13 residues. The CDR3 protein is CAWARGTMGEQYF. The DNA of the CDR3 is TGTGCCTGGGCCCGCGGGACCATGGGCGAGCAGTACTTC.

The genes are TRBV7-9 and TRBJ1-4; D is uncertain. In germline, CDR1 is SEHNR, CDR2 FQNEAQ (reference sequence). CDR3 length: 16 residues. V lost 1 base and J 4 bases, leaving 13 bases between the germline ends. CDR3 nucleotides: TGTGCCAGCAGCTTAGTTTTTCGGCGGGGTAATGAAAAACTGTTTTTT. Protein product: CASSLVFRRGNEKLFF. Based on the CDR3 plus reference TRBV7-9 and TRBJ1-4, the full variable domain is DTGVSQNPRHKITKRGQNVTFRCDPISEHNRLYWYRQTLGQGPEFLTYFQNEAQLEKSRLLSDRFSAERPKGSFSTLEIQRTEQGDSAMYLCASSLVFRRGNEKLFFGSGTQLSVL.

The DNA of the CDR3 is TGTGCCAGCAGCGCCCGGGACACCTCCTACGAGCAGTACTTC. It translates to CASSARDTSYEQYF. V and J are TRBV5-5 and TRBJ2-7, with D possibly being TRBD1 (6 bases). The CDR3 consists of 14 residues. The ends were cut back, 4 bases at V and 0 bases at J, with 11 bases in the middle. CDR1 is SGHKS and CDR2 is YYEKEE in the germline V gene (reference sequence).

J is TRBJ2-1 and V is TRBV19, with 7 positions matching TRBD2. Trimming took 1 base from V and 0 from J; bases not matched to a gene: 6. Germline CDR1 LNHDA, CDR2 SQIVND (reference sequence). There are 17 residues in the CDR3. As DNA, the CDR3 is TGTGCCAGTAGTATAGGGCTAGCGGACCCCTCCTACAATGAGCAGTTCTTC. Residues: CASSIGLADPSYNEQFF.

The chain combines TRBV7-9 with TRBJ1-4; 9 bases line up with TRBD1. Per the germline V gene, CDR1 is SEHNR and CDR2 is FQNEAQ (reference sequence). The trim removed 1 base at V and 7 bases at J, leaving 7 bases unmatched. CDR3 size: 16 residues. The CDR3 DNA sequence: TGTGCCAGCAGCTTAGTGATTGGGACAGGGAGTGAAAAACTGTTTTTT. Its protein is CASSLVIGTGSEKLFF.

The chain has TRBV24-1 and TRBJ2-3, with TRBD1 matching over 11 bases. Germline V gene lookup returns CDR1 KGHDR and CDR2 SFDVKD. Trimming at V came to 0 bases and at J to 3 bases, leaving 4 bases not matched to a gene. This CDR3 region has 17 residues. The CDR3 coding sequence is TGTGCCACCAGTGATTTGGGGGGACAGGGGGTTACAGATACGCAGTATTTT. The encoded protein is CATSDLGGQGVTDTQYF.

The genes are TRBV5-4 and TRBJ2-7; 7 nucleotides align to TRBD2. Looked up from germline, CDR1 is SGHNT and CDR2 is YYREEE (reference sequence). Germline trimming cut 4 bases from V and 2 bases from J; bases unmatched to any gene: 12. CDR3 length: 16 amino acids. CDR3 loop: CASSPSGSGVPYEQYF. The DNA for the CDR3 is TGTGCCAGCAGCCCGTCGGGGAGCGGGGTCCCCTACGAGCAGTACTTC.